This T cell receptor (beta chain) was recovered during a study of cytomegalovirus exposure and HLA in healthy donors. Points on this clone: The antigen is undetermined.

Primers: 60 Vbeta forward and 13 Jbeta reverse. Assay used: immunoSEQ multiplex PCR; TCRdb lists only in-frame clones, some missing. The sample gives roughly 150,000 clones, 85% of which show up once; roughly 2.4% is in the top ten. The V gene end was trimmed by 5 bases and the J gene end by 1 base; junction bases not matched to a gene: 9. From germline, CDR1 is LNHDA and CDR2 SQIVND (reference sequence). The CDR3 contains 16 residues. Study-wide points: HLA restriction was apparent for most CMV-associated TCR beta chains in a later analysis. One later analysis reportedly identified an Asian-associated ancestry cluster that showed fewer N-insertions than the roughly 720-donor mean.

The sequenced sample was PBMCs. The chain couples TRBV19 to TRBJ1-1, with 8 nucleotides matching TRBD1. The TCR originated in a woman between 18 and 29 years old in good health and CMV-seronegative. The CDR3 here is CASSVGTGLGNTEAFF. CDR3 DNA: TGTGCCAGTAGTGTAGGGACAGGCCTAGGGAACACTGAAGCTTTCTTT.